A selection of T cell receptor beta chains follows, all from one sample in a study of CD8 T cell repertoires and HIV-1 epitope variants. Assay: immunoSEQ multiplex PCR; the TCRdb copy retains only in-frame clones and omits some. Of thousands of clones listed, around 63% are singletons. Their antigens are not known. Sample: cultured CD8+ T cells derived from PBMCs. Receptor source: a male donor with HIV. Each CDR3 is given with its conserved first and last residue. A D gene is named only where the DNA matches it firmly. Only part of the rows carry a size: once, few, many, or a class if the clone is expanded.

J	size	D	V	CDR3	DNA
TRBJ1-4	NA	TRBD1	TRBV6-5	CASSLRTGDTGEKLFF	TGTGCCAGCAGTTTAAGGACAGGCGACACTGGAGAAAAACTGTTTTTT
TRBJ2-1	NA	TRBD1	TRBV19	CASRTGYNEQFF	TGTGCCAGTAGGACAGGGTACAATGAGCAGTTCTTC
TRBJ2-1	NA	NA	TRBV30	CAWIPRPAGPRGEQFF	TGTGCCTGGATCCCGAGGCCGGCGGGGCCCCGGGGTGAGCAGTTCTTC
TRBJ2-7	once	NA	TRBV28	CASSPPWTSSTYEQYF	TGTGCCAGCAGTCCCCCCTGGACCTCCTCAACCTACGAGCAGTACTTC
TRBJ2-7	NA	TRBD2	TRBV28	CASVSGSFNEQYF	TGTGCCAGCGTGAGCGGGAGTTTTAACGAGCAGTACTTC
TRBJ1-2	few	TRBD1	TRBV28	CASSRQGDYYGYTF	TGTGCCAGCAGCCGACAGGGGGACTACTATGGCTACACCTTC
TRBJ1-1	NA	TRBD1	TRBV27	CASSTYRGSNTEAFF	TGTGCCAGCAGTACATACAGGGGCTCGAACACTGAAGCTTTCTTT
TRBJ2-1	NA	NA	TRBV5-5	CASSLGLVDYNEQFF	TGTGCCAGCAGCTTGGGGCTCGTGGACTACAATGAGCAGTTCTTC
TRBJ1-2	NA	TRBD1	TRBV27	CASRPDRGLYGYTF	TGTGCCAGCAGACCAGACAGGGGGCTCTATGGCTACACCTTC
TRBJ1-3	NA	NA	TRBV19	CASSITPGGANTIYF	TGTGCCAGTAGTATCACGCCCGGAGGTGCAAACACCATATATTTT
TRBJ2-7	NA	TRBD2	TRBV28	CASRVIAGAEEQYF	TGTGCAAGCAGGGTAATAGCGGGGGCGGAGGAGCAGTACTTC
TRBJ2-7	few	TRBD1	TRBV6-5	CASSYGQGYYYEQYF	TGTGCCAGCAGTTACGGACAGGGGTATTACTACGAGCAGTACTTC
TRBJ1-2	few	TRBD1	TRBV19	CASSPTGQGVIGGYTF	TGTGCCAGTAGCCCAACGGGACAGGGTGTTATTGGTGGCTACACCTTC
TRBJ2-7	few	NA	TRBV19	CASSIGYEQYF	TGTGCCAGTAGTATTGGCTACGAGCAGTACTTC
TRBJ1-2	once	NA	TRBV28	CASSHGQGRWYGYTF	TGTGCCAGCAGTCACGGGCAGGGGAGATGGTATGGCTACACCTTC
TRBJ1-5	NA	TRBD1	TRBV6-5	CASSPGTGLDQPQHF	TGTGCCAGCAGTCCCGGGACAGGGTTAGATCAGCCCCAGCATTTT